This TCR beta chain was captured in a study of T cell clonality in common variable immunodeficiency. The data were produced by immunoSEQ multiplex PCR, yet TCRdb's version contains in-frame clones alone and is incomplete. The sample is made up of about 81,000 clones, none counted only once. The study's findings and limits: Compared with controls, CVID subjects had fewer shared TCRbeta clones.

Many counts were recorded for this clone. Antigen: not known. Sequencing ends 3 residues short of the CDR3 end; the germline J gene provides the rest. Germline trimming cut 2 bases from V and 7 bases from J; bases unmatched to any gene: 13. Germline assignment: CDR1 MNHEY and CDR2 SMNVEV (reference sequence). The CDR3 runs to 17 residues. The receptor was isolated from a person aged 18-70 years in good health. The sequenced sample was peripheral blood mononuclear cells. This chain connects TRBV27 to TRBJ2-3; TRBD1 matches at 9 bases. CDR3 DNA, as far as it was read: TGTGCCAGCAGTTTACGTCTAGGGACAGGGAACTATCATACG. Translating gives CASSLRLGTGNYHT. The CDR3 in its entirety is CASSLRLGTGNYHTQYF.